This record covers a single T cell receptor (beta chain). The data originate from a study of blood T cell repertoires in COVID-19. Libraries were prepared by immunoSEQ multiplex PCR; TCRdb keeps only in-frame clonotypes and omits some of them. The table has about 310,000 clones, 70% to 90% seen once. CDR3 length: 13 residues. CDR1 is MNHEY, CDR2 SMNVEV, per germline (reference sequence). V gave up 2 bases and J gave up 6 bases, with 10 bases separating them. The receptor was derived from a woman aged 40 to 49 who had recovered from COVID-19. V is TRBV27 and J is TRBJ1-1; D perhaps matches TRBD1 (6 bases). Sequencing used PBMCs or T cells enriched from blood (not recorded which). CDR3 sequence (DNA): TGTGCCAGCAGTTTAACCAGGGGTCCTGAAGCTTTCTTT. Its protein product is CASSLTRGPEAFF.